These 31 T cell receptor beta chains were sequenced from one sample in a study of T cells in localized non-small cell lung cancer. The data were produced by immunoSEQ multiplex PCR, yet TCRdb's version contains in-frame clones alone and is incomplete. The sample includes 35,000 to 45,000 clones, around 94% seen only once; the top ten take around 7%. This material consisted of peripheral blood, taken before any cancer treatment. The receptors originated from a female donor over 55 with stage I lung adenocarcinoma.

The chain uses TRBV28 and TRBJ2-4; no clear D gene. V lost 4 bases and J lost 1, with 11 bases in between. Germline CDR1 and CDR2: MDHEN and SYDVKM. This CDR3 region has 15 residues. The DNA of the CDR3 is TGTGCCAGCAGTTATATGCGCTTGGCCAAAAACATTCAGTACTTC. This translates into CASSYMRLAKNIQYF.

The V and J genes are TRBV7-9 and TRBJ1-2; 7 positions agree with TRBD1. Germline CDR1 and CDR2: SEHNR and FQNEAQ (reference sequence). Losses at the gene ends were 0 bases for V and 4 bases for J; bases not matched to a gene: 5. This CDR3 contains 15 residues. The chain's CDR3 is CASSLADRSPYGYTF. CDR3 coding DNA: TGTGCCAGCAGCTTAGCGGACAGGAGTCCCTATGGCTACACCTTC.

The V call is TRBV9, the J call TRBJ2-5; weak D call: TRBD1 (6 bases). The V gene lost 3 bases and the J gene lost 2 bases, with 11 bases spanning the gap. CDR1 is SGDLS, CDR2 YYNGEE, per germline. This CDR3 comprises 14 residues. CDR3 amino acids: CASSGTASQETQYF. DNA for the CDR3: TGTGCCAGCAGCGGGACAGCCTCACAAGAGACCCAGTACTTC.

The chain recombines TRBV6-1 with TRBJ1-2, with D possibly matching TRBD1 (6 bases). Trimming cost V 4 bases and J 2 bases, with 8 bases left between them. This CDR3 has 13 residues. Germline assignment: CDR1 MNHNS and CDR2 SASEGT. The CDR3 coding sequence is TGTGCCAGCAGTGCTGGACAGAACTATGGCTACACCTTC. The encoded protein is CASSAGQNYGYTF.

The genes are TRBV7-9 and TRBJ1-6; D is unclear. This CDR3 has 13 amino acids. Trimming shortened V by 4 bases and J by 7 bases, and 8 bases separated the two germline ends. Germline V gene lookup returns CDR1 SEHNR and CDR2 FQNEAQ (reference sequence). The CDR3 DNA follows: TGTGCCAGCAGCTCGAATCGGAATTCACCCCTCCACTTT. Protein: CASSSNRNSPLHF.

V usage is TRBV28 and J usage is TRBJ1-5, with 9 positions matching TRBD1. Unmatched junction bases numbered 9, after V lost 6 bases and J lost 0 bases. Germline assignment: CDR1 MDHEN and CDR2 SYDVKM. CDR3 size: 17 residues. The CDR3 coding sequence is TGTGCCAGCAGGGACCGGGACAGGGCGTATAGCAATCAGCCCCAGCATTTT. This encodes CASRDRDRAYSNQPQHF.

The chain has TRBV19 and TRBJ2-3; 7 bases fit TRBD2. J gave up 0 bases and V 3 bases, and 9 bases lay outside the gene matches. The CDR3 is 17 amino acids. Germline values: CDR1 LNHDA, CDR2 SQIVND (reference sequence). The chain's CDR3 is CASSIAGDPASTDTQYF. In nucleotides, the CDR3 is TGTGCCAGTAGTATTGCGGGGGACCCTGCTAGCACAGATACGCAGTATTTT.

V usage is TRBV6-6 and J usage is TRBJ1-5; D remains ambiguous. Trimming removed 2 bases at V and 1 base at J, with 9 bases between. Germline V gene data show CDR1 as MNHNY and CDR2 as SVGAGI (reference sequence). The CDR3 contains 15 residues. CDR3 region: CASSYALGSNQPQHF. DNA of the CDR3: TGTGCCAGCAGTTACGCCCTCGGCAGCAATCAGCCCCAGCATTTT.

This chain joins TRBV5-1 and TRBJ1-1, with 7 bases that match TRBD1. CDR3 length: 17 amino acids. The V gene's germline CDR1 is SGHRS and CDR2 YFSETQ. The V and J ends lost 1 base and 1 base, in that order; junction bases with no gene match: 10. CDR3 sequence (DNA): TGCGCCAGCAGCTTGCCCCCGGGCAGGGGGAAGAACACTGAAGCTTTCTTT. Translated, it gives CASSLPPGRGKNTEAFF.

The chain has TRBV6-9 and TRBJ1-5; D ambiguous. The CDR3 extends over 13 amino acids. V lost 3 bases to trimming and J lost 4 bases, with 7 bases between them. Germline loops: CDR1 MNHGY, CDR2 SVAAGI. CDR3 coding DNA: TGTGCCAGCAGTTACGGCGGGAATCAGCCCCAGCATTTT. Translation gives CASSYGGNQPQHF.

CDR3 protein: CASSQEGALSGKLDRNTIYF. For the CDR3, the DNA is TGCGCCAGCAGCCAAGAGGGCGCGCTGAGTGGCAAGTTGGATCGAAACACCATATATTTT. The J gene is TRBJ1-3, the V gene TRBV4-1, with D unclear. Deletions cut 0 bases from V and 5 bases from J, with 26 bases between. Germline V gives CDR1 MGHRA, CDR2 YSYEKL. This CDR3 spans 20 amino acids.

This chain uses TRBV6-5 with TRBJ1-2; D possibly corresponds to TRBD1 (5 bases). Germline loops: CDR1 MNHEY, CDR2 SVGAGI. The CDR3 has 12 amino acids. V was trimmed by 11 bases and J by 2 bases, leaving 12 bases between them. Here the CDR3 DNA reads TGTGCCGCCGGCGGGGGAAACTATGGCTACACCTTC. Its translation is CAAGGGNYGYTF.

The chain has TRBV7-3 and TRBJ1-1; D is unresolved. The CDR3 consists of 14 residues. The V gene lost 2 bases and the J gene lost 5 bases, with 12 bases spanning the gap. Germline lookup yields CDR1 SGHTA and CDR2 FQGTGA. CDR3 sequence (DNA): TGTGCCAGCAGCTTAGGCGGGTGGGAGACTGAAGCTTTCTTT. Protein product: CASSLGGWETEAFF.

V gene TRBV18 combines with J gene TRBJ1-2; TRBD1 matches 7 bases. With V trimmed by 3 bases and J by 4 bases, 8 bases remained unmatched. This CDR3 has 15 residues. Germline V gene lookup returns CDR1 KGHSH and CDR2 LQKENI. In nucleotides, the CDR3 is TGTGCCAGCTCACCCACACAGGGGAGTCTCTATGGCTACACCTTC. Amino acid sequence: CASSPTQGSLYGYTF. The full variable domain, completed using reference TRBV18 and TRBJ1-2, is NAGVMQNPRHLVRRRGQEARLRCSPMKGHSHVYWYRQLPEEGLKFMVYLQKENIIDESGMPKERFSAEFPKEGPSILRIQQVVRGDSAAYFCASSPTQGSLYGYTFGSGTRLTVV.

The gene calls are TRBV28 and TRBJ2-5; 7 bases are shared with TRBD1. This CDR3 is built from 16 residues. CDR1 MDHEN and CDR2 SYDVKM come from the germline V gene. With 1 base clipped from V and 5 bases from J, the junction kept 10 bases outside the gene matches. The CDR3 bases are TGTGCCAGCAGTTTATCTGTAACGGGCAGGGGGGAGACCCAGTACTTC. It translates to CASSLSVTGRGETQYF.

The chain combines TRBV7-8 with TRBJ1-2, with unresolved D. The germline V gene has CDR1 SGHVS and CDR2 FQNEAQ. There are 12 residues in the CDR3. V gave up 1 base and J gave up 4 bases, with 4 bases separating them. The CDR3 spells CASSLGGYGYTF. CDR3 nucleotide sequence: TGTGCCAGCAGCTTAGGCGGCTATGGCTACACCTTC.

CDR3 nucleotides: TGTGCCAGCAGCTTCGGTGGGGGTGAGCAGTTCTTC. It is translated as CASSFGGGEQFF. The rearrangement links TRBV7-9 to TRBJ2-1; D tentatively reads TRBD1 or TRBD2 (5 bases each). The length of the CDR3 is 12 residues. V was clipped by 3 bases and J by 9 bases, with 9 bases between them. CDR1 is SEHNR and CDR2 is FQNEAQ in the germline V gene (reference sequence).

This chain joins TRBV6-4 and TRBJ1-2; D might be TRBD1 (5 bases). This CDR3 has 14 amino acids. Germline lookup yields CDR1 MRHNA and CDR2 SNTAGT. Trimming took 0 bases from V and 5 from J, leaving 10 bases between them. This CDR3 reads CASSDSRSGYGYTF. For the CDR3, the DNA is TGTGCCAGCAGTGACTCCCGATCAGGGTATGGCTACACCTTC.

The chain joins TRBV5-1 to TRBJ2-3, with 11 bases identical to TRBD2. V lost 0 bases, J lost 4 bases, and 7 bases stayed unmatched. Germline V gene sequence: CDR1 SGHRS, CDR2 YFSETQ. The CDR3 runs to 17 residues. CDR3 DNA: TGCGCCAGCAGCTTGGTTAGCGGGGGGGCCGGGTCAGATACGCAGTATTTT. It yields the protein CASSLVSGGAGSDTQYF. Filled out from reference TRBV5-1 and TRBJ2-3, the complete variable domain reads KAGVTQTPRYLIKTRGQQVTLSCSPISGHRSVSWYQQTPGQGLQFLFEYFSETQRNKGNFPGRFSGRQFSNSRSEMNVSTLELGDSALYLCASSLVSGGAGSDTQYFGPGTRLTVL.

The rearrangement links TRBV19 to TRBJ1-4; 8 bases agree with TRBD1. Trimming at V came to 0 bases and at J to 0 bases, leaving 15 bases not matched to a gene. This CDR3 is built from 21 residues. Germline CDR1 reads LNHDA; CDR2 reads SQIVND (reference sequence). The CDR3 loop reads CASSIDPLPGQVTATNEKLFF. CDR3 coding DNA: TGTGCCAGTAGTATAGATCCCCTACCGGGACAGGTGACCGCAACTAATGAAAAACTGTTTTTT. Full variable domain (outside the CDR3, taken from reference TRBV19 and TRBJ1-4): DGGITQSPKYLFRKEGQNVTLSCEQNLNHDAMYWYRQDPGQGLRLIYYSQIVNDFQKGDIAEGYSVSREKKESFPLTVTSAQKNPTAFYLCASSIDPLPGQVTATNEKLFFGSGTQLSVL.

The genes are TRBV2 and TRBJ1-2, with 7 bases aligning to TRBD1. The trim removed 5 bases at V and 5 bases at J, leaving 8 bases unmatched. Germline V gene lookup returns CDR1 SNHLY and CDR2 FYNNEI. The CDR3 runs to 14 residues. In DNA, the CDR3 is TGTGCCAGCAGTTTTCAGGGGGAGAGATATGGCTACACCTTC. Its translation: CASSFQGERYGYTF.

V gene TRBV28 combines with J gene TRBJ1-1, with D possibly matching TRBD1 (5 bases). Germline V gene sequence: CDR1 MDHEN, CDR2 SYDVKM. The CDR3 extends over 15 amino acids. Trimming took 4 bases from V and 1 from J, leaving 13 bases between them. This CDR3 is CASSSHGTGNTEAFF. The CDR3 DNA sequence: TGTGCCAGCAGTTCTCACGGGACGGGGAACACTGAAGCTTTCTTT.

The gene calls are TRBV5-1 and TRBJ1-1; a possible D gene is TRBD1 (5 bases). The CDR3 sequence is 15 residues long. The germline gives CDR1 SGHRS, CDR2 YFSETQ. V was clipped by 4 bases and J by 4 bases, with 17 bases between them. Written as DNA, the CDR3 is TGCGCCAGCAGCCTCGCCGACGGGGGTGTCACTGAAGCTTTCTTT. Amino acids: CASSLADGGVTEAFF.

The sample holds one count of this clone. Here the CDR3 DNA reads TGTGCCAGCAGGATGACAGGGGGCACTAGGGGCTACACCTTC. It specifies CASRMTGGTRGYTF. The chain has TRBV5-5 and TRBJ1-2, with 10 bases identical to TRBD1. With V trimmed by 5 bases and J by 8 bases, 9 bases remained unmatched. The germline V gene has CDR1 SGHKS and CDR2 YYEKEE (reference sequence). CDR3 size: 14 residues.

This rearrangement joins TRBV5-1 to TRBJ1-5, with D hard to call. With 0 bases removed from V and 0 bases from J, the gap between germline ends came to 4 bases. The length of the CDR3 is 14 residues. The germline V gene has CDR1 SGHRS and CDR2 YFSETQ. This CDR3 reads CASSLDNSNQPQHF. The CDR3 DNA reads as TGCGCCAGCAGCTTGGATAATAGCAATCAGCCCCAGCATTTT.

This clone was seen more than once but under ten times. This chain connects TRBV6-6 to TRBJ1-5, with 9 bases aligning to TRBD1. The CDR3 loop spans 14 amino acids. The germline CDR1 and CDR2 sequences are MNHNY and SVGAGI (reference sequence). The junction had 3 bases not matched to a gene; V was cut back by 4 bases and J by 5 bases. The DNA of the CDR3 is TGTGCCAGCAGTTGGGGACAGGGACATCAGCCCCAGCATTTT. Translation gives CASSWGQGHQPQHF.

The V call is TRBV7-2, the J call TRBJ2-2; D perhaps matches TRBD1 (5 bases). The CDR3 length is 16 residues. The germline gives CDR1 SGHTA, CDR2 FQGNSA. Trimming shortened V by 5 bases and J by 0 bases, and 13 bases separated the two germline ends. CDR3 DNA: TGTGCCAGCAGCCCCCAGACAGTCGCGAACACCGGGGAGCTGTTTTTT. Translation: CASSPQTVANTGELFF. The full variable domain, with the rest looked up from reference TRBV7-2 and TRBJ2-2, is GAGVSQSPSNKVTEKGKDVELRCDPISGHTALYWYRQSLGQGLEFLIYFQGNSAPDKSGLPSDRFSAERTGGSVSTLTIQRTQQEDSAVYLCASSPQTVANTGELFFGEGSRLTVL.

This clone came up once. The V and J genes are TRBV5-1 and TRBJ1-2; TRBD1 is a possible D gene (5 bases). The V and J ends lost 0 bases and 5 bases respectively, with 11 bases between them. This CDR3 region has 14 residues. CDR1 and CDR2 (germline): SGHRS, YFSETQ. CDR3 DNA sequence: TGCGCCAGCAGCTTGGATACGGGGCTGTATGGCTACACCTTC. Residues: CASSLDTGLYGYTF.

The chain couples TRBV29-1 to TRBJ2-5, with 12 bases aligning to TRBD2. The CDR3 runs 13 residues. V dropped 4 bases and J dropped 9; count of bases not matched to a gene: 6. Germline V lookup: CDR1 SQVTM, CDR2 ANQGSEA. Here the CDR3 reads CSVGASGRGAQYF. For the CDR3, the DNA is TGCAGCGTTGGGGCTAGCGGGAGGGGGGCCCAGTACTTC.

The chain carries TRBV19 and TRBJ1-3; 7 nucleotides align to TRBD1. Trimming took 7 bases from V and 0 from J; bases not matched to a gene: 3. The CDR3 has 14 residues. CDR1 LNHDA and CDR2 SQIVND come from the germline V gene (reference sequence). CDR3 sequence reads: CASKEGASGNTIYF. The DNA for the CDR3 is TGTGCCAGTAAGGAGGGGGCCTCTGGAAACACCATATATTTT.

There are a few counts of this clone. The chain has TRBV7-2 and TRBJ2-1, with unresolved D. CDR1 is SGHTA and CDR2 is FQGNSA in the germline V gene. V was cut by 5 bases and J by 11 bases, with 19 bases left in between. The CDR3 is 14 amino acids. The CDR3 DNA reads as TGTGCCAGCAGCCGACCGCCTAGGGTCCGGCAGCAGTTCTTC. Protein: CASSRPPRVRQQFF.